This TCR beta chain originates from a study of blood T cell repertoires in COVID-19. Study details: Donors in the United States, Italy and Spain gave samples during acute or convalescent COVID-19.

Measured with immunoSEQ multiplex PCR; TCRdb has only the in-frame clones, and not every one. The data hold 200,000 to 250,000 clones, with roughly four fifths observed a single time. Losses at the gene ends were 4 bases for V and 2 bases for J; bases not matched to a gene: 10. CDR1 and CDR2 (germline): LGHNA, YNFKEQ. There are 18 residues in the CDR3. The TCR originated in a woman under 30 with acute or convalescent COVID-19. The sample consisted of peripheral blood. This rearrangement joins TRBV4-2 to TRBJ2-1; 11 nucleotides line up with TRBD2. The CDR3 bases are TGTGCCAGCAGCCCAAAGGGGGGACTAGCGGATACCTACAATGAGCAGTTCTTC. Protein: CASSPKGGLADTYNEQFF.